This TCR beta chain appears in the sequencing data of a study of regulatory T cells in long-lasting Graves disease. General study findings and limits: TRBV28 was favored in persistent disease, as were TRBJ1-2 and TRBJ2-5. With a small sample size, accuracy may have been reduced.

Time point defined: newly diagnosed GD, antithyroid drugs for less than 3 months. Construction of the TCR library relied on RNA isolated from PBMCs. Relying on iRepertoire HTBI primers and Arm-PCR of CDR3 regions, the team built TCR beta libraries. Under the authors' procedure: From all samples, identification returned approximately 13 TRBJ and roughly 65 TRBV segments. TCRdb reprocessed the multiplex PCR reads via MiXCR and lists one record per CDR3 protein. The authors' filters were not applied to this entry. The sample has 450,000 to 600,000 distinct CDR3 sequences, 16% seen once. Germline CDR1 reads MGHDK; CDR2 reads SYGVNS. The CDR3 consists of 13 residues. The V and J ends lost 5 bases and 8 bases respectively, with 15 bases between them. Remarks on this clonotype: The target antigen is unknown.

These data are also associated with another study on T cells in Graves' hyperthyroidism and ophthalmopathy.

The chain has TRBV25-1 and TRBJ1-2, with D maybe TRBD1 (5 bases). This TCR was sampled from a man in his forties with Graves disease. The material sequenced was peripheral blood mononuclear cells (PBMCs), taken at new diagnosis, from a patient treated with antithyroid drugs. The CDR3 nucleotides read TGTGCCAGCAGTAAAACAGGATTCCGCGGCTACACCTTC. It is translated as CASSKTGFRGYTF.